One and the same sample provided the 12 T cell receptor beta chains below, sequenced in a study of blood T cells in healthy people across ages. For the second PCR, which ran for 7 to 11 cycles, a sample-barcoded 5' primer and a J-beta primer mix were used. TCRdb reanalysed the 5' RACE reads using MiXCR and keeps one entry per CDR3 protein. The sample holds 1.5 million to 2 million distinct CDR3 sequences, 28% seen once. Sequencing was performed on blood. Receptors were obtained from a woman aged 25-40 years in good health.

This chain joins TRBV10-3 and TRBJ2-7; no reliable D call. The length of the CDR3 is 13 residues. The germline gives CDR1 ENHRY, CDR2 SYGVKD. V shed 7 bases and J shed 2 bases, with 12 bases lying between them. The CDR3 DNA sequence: TGTGCCATCACCCCCACGGCTCCCTACGAGCAGTACTTC. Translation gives CAITPTAPYEQYF.

The CDR3 DNA sequence: TGTGCCAGCAGCGCCCCAGGGGGAAATGGCTACACCTTC. It is translated as CASSAPGGNGYTF. The genes are TRBV11-1 and TRBJ1-2; TRBD1 matches at 7 bases. There are 13 residues in the CDR3. The V gene's germline CDR1 is SGHAT and CDR2 FQDESV (reference sequence). The J segment lost 6 bases and the V segment lost 5 bases, leaving 6 bases of the junction unmatched.

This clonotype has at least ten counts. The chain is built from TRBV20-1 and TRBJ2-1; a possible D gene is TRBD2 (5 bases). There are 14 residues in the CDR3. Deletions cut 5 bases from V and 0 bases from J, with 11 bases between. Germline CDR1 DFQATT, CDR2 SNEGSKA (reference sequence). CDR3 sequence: CSAEERLSYNEQFF. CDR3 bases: TGCAGTGCTGAAGAGCGGCTCTCCTACAATGAGCAGTTCTTC.

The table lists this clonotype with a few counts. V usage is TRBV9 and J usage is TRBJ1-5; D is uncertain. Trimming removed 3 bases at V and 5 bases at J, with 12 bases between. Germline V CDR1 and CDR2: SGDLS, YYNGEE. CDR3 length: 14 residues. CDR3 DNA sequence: TGTGCCAGCAGCGCGGGTCACACAGATCAGCCCCAGCATTTT. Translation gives CASSAGHTDQPQHF.

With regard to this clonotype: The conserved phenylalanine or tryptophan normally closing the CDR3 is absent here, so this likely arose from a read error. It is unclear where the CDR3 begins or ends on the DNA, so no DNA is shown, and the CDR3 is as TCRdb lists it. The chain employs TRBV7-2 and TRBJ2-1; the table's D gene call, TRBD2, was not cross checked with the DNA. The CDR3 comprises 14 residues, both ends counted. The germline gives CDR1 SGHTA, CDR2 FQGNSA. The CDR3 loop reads CASSLTGGRDERFI.

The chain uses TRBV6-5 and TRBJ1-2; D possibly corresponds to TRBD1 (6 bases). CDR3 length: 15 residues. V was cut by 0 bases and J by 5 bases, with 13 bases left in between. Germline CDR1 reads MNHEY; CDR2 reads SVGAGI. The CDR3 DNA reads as TGTGCCAGCAGTTACTCTGGGGGGGCGAGGTATGGCTACACCTTC. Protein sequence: CASSYSGGARYGYTF.

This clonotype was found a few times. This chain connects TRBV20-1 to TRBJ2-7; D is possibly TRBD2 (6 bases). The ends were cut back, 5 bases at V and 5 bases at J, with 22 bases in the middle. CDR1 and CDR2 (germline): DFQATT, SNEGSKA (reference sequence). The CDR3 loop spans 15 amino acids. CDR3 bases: TGCAGTGCTGGGTCCGCGGGGTTGCTGGGGAACGAGCAGTACTTC. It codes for CSAGSAGLLGNEQYF.

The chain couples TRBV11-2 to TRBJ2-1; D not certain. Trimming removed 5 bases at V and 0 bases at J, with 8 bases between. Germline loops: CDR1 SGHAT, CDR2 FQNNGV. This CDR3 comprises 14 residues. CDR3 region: CASSPAFSYNEQFF. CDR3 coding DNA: TGTGCCAGCAGCCCAGCTTTCTCCTACAATGAGCAGTTCTTC.

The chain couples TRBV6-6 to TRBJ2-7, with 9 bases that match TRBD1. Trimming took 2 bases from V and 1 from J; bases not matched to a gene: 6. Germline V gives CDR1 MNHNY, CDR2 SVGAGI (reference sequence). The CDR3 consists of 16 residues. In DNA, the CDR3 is TGTGCCAGCAGTTACCGCCTGACAGGGGGGTCCTACGAGCAGTACTTC. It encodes CASSYRLTGGSYEQYF.

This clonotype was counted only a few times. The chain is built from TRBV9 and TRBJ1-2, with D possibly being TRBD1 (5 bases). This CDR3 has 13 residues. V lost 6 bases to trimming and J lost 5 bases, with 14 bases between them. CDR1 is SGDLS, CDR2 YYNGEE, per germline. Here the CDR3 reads CASTGPDSYGYTF. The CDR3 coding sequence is TGTGCCAGCACCGGCCCCGACAGTTATGGCTACACCTTC.

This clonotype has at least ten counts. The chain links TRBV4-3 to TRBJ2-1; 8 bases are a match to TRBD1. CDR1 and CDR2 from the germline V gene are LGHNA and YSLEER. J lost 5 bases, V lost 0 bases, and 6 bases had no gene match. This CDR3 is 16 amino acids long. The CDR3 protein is CASSQDHPGGHNEQFF. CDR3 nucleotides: TGCGCCAGCAGCCAAGATCACCCAGGGGGCCACAATGAGCAGTTCTTC.

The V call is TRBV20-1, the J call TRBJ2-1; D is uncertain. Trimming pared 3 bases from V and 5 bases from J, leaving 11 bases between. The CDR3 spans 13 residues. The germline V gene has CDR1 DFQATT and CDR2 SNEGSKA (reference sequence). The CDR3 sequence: CSARIPSNNEQFF. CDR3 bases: TGCAGTGCTAGGATCCCGTCCAACAATGAGCAGTTCTTC.